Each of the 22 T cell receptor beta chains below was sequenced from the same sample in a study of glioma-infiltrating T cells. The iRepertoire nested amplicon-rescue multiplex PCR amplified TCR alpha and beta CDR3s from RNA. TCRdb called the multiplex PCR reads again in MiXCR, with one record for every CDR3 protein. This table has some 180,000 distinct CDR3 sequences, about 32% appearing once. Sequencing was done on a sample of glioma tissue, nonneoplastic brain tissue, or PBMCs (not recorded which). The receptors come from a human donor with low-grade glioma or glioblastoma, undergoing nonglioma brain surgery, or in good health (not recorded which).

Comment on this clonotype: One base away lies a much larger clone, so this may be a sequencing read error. The DNA of the CDR3 is TGTGCCATCAGTGTGGGGGGGGCCTACGAGCGGTACTTC. Translating it yields CAISVGGAYERYF. The chain employs TRBV10-3 and TRBJ2-7; D perhaps matches TRBD2 (7 bases). This CDR3 region has 13 residues. Germline lookup yields CDR1 ENHRY and CDR2 SYGVKD.

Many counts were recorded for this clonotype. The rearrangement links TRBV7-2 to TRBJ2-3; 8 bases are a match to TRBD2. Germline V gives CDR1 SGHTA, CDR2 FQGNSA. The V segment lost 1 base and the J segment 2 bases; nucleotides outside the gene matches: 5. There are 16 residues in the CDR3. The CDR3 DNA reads TGTGCCAGCAGCTTAGTCGGGAGGGGATACACAGATACGCAGTATTTT. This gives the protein CASSLVGRGYTDTQYF.

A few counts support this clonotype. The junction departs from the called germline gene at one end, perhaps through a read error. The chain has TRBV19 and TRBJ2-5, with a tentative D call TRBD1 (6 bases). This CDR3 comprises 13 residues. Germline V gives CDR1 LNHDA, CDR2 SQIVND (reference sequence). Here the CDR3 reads CASSTGQFQDRHF. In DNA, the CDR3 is TGTGCCAGTAGTACCGGACAGTTCCAAGATAGGCACTTC.

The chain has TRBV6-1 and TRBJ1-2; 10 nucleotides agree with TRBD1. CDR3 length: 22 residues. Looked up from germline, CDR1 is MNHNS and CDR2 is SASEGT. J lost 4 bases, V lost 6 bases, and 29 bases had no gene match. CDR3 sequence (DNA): TGTGCCAGCAGAGCCGGGACAGGGGACACCGGGACCGAGCTCGAGCGTCTCTATGGCTACACCTTC. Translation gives CASRAGTGDTGTELERLYGYTF.

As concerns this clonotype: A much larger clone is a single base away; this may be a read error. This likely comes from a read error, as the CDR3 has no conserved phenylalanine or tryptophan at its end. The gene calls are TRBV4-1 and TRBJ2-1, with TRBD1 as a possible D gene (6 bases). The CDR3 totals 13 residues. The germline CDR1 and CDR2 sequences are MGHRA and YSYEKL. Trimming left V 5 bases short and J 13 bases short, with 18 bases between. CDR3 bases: TGCGCCAGCAGCGAAGGGGGACCGAGGGGTCAGTTCCTC. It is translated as CASSEGGPRGQFL.

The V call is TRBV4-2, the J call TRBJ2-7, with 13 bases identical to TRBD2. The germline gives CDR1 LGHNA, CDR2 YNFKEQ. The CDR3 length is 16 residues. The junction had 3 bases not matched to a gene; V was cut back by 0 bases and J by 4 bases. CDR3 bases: TGTGCCAGCAGCCAAGAAAGACTAGCGGGAGGATACGAGCAGTACTTC. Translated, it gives CASSQERLAGGYEQYF.

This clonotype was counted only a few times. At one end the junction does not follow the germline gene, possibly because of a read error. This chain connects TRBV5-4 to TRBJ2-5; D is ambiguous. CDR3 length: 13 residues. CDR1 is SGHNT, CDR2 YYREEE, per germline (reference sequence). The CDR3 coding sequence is TGTGCCAGTAGTATTTTAGGTCAAGAGACCCAGTACTTT. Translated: CASSILGQETQYF.

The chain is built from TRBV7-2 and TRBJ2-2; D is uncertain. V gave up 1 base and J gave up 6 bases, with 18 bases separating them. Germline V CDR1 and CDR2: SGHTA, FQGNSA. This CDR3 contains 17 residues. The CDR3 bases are TGTGCCAGCAGCTTAGTGCGGCAGGACGGGCCCCCCGGGGAGCTGTTTTTT. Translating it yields CASSLVRQDGPPGELFF.

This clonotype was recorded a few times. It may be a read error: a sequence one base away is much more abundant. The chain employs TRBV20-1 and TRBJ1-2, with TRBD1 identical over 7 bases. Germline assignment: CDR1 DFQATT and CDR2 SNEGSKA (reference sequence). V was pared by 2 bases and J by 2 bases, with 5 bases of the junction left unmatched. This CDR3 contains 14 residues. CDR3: CSARYRGTNYGYTF. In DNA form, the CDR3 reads TGCAGTGCTAGATACAGGGGCACGAACTATGGCTACACCTTC.

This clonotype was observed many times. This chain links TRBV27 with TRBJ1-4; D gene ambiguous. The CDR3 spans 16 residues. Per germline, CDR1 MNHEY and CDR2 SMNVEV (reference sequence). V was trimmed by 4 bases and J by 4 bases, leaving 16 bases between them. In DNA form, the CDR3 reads TGTGCCAGCAGTTCCCTCTTCCCGGCGTATAATGAAAAACTGTTTTTT. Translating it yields CASSSLFPAYNEKLFF.

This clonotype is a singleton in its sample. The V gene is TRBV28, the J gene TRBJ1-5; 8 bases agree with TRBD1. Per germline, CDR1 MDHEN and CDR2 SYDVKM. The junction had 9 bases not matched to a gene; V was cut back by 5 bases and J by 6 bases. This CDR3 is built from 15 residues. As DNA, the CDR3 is TGTGCCAGCAGTCCCCGACAGGGGCGTAGTCAGCCCCAGCATTTT. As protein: CASSPRQGRSQPQHF.

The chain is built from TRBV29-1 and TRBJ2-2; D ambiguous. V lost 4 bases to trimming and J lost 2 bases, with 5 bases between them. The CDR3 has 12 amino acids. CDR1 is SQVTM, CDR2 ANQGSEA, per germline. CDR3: CSVVLNTGELFF. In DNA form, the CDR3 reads TGCAGCGTTGTCCTTAACACCGGGGAGCTGTTTTTT.

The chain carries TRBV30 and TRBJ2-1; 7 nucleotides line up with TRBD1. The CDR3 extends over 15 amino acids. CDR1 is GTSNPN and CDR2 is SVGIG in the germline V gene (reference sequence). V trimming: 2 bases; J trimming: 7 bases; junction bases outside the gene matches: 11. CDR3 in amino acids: CAWSTSRRGKNEQFF. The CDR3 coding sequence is TGTGCCTGGAGTACTTCCCGCAGGGGGAAAAATGAGCAGTTCTTC.

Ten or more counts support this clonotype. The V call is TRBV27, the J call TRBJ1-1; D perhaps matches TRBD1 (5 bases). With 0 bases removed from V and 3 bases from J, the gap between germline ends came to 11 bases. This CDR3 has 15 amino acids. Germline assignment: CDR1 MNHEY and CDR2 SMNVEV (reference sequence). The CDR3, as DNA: TGTGCCAGCAGTTTATCTGCGGGAGGGGACACTGAAGCTTTCTTT. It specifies CASSLSAGGDTEAFF.

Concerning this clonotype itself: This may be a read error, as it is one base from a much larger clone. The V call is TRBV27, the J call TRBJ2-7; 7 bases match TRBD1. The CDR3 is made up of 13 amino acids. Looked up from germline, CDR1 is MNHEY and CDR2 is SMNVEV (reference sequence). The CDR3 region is CATSGPTGHEQYF. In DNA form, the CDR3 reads TGTGCCACCAGTGGCCCGACAGGGCACGAGCAGTACTTC.

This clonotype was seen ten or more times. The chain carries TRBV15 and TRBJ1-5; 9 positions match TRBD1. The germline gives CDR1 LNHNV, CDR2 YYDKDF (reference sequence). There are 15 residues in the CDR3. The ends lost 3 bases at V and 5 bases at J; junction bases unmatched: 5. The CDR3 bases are TGTGCCACCAGCAGCGGGACAGGGTCTCATCAGCCCCAGCATTTT. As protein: CATSSGTGSHQPQHF.

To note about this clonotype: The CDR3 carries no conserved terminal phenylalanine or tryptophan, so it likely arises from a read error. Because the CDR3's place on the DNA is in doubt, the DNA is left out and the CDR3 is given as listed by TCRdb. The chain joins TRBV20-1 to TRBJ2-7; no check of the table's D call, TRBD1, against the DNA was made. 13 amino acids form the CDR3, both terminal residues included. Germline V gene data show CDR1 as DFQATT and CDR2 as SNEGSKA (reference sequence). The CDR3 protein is CSAQPWGAGEEYL.

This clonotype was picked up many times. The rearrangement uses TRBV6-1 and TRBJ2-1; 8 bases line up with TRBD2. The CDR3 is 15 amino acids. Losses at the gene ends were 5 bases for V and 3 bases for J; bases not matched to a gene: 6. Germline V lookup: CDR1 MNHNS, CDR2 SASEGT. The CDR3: CASSLRLANYNEQFF. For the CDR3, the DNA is TGTGCCAGCAGTCTTCGACTAGCGAACTACAATGAGCAGTTCTTC.

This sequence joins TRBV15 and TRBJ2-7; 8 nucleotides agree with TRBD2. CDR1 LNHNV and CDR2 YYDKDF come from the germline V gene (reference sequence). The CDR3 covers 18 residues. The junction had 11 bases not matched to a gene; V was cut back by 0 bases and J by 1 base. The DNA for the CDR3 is TGTGCCACCAGCAGAGAGGTACCGGTGGTAGCGGGATCCTACGAGCAGTACTTC. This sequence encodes CATSREVPVVAGSYEQYF.

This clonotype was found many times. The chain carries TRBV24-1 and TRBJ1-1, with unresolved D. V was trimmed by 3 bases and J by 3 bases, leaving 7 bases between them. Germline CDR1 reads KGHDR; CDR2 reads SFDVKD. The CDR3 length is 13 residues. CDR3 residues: CATSDGGDTEAFF. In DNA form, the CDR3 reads TGTGCCACCAGTGATGGTGGAGACACTGAAGCTTTCTTT.

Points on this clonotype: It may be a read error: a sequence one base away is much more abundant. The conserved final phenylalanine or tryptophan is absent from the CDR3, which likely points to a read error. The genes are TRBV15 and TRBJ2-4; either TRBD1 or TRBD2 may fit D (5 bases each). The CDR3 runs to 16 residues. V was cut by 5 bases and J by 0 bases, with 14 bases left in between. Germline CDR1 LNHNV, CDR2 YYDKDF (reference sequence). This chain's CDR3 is CATSGGPGLAKNIQYY. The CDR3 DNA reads TGTGCCACCAGCGGGGGTCCGGGCCTAGCCAAAAACATTCAGTACTAC.

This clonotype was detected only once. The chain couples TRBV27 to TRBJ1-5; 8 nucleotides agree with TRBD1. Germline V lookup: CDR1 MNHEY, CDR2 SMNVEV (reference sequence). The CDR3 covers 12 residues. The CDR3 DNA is TGTGTCGGCGGTGACAGGGGCCAGCCCCAGCATTTT. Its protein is CVGGDRGQPQHF.